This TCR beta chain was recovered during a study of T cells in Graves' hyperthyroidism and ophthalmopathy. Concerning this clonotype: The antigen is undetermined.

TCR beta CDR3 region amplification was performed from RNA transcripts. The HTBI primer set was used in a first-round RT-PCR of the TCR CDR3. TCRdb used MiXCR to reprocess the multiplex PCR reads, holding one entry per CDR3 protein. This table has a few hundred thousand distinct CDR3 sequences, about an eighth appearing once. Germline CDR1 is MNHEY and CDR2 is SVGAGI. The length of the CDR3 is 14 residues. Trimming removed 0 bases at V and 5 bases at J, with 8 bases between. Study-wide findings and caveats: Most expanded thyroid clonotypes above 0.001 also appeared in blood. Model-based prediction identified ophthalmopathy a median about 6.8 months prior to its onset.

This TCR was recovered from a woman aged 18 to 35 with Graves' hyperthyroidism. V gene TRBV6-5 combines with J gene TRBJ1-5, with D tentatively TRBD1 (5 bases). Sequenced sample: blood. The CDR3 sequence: CASSYSMGDQPQHF. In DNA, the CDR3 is TGTGCCAGCAGTTACTCGATGGGGGATCAGCCCCAGCATTTT.